Following are 7 T cell receptor beta chains from one sample sequenced in a study of T cell responses to AZD1222 COVID-19 vaccine. The table came from immunoSEQ multiplex PCR; TCRdb's copy has only in-frame clones and leaves some out. The profile shows tens of thousands of clones, approximately 80% of them singletons. This sample comprised peripheral blood, obtained on day 0 of AZD1222 vaccination. These receptors were obtained from an adult in good health.

This rearrangement joins TRBV5-1 to TRBJ2-3; no clear D. Deletions cut 0 bases from V and 1 base from J, with 9 bases between. There are 15 residues in the CDR3. Germline CDR1 is SGHRS and CDR2 is YFSETQ. The chain's CDR3 is CASSLEQIRTDTQYF. For the CDR3, the DNA is TGCGCCAGCAGCTTGGAGCAGATCCGCACAGATACGCAGTATTTT.

The V gene is TRBV30, the J gene TRBJ2-5; possibly TRBD1 or TRBD2 for D (5 bases each). Looked up from germline, CDR1 is GTSNPN and CDR2 is SVGIG (reference sequence). Trimming cost V 2 bases and J 2 bases, with 9 bases left between them. The CDR3 contains 13 residues. CDR3 sequence reads: CAWSRGPQETQYF. The CDR3 DNA reads as TGTGCCTGGAGTAGGGGACCTCAAGAGACCCAGTACTTC.

This chain uses TRBV15 with TRBJ2-3, with a tentative D call TRBD2 (6 bases). This CDR3 comprises 14 residues. The germline V and J ends were trimmed by 0 bases and 11 bases, with 15 bases remaining between them. Germline lookup yields CDR1 LNHNV and CDR2 YYDKDF (reference sequence). CDR3 DNA sequence: TGTGCCACCAGCAGAGAATCTGGCGGGCGGGGGCAGTATTTT. Its protein product is CATSRESGGRGQYF. Variable domain in full (rest from reference TRBV15 and TRBJ2-3): DAMVIQNPRYQVTQFGKPVTLSCSQTLNHNVMYWYQQKSSQAPKLLFHYYDKDFNNEADTPDNFQSRRPNTSFCFLDIRSPGLGDTAMYLCATSRESGGRGQYFGPGTRLTVL.

V gene TRBV18 combines with J gene TRBJ1-1, with 9 bases identical to TRBD1. V gave up 3 bases and J gave up 4 bases; unmatched junction bases: 9. The CDR3 covers 16 residues. Per germline, CDR1 KGHSH and CDR2 LQKENI. This CDR3 is CASSPGQGSLFTEAFF. The CDR3 DNA reads TGTGCCAGCTCACCGGGACAGGGATCGTTGTTCACTGAAGCTTTCTTT.

CDR3 coding DNA: TGTGCCAGCAGCTTCGATCGGACAGACGTCACTGAAGCTTTCTTT. Encoded protein: CASSFDRTDVTEAFF. The chain joins TRBV5-4 to TRBJ1-1, with D perhaps TRBD1 (6 bases). The CDR3 consists of 15 residues. Trimming took off 2 bases at V and 4 bases at J, with 15 bases between the two ends. Germline V gene data show CDR1 as SGHNT and CDR2 as YYREEE (reference sequence).

The chain is built from TRBV28 and TRBJ1-3; D may be TRBD1 (5 bases). There are 17 residues in the CDR3. Looked up from germline, CDR1 is MDHEN and CDR2 is SYDVKM. V was cut by 3 bases and J by 4 bases, with 19 bases left in between. The CDR3 reads CASSFLRQRSRGNTIYF. The CDR3 region has the DNA TGTGCCAGCAGTTTCTTGAGACAGCGCTCTAGGGGAAACACCATATATTTT. The full variable domain, with the rest looked up from reference TRBV28 and TRBJ1-3, is DVKVTQSSRYLVKRTGEKVFLECVQDMDHENMFWYRQDPGLGLRLIYFSYDVKMKEKGDIPEGYSVSREKKERFSLILESASTNQTSMYLCASSFLRQRSRGNTIYFGEGSWLTVV.

This clone occurred a few times. This chain connects TRBV7-3 to TRBJ2-1; 15 positions agree with TRBD2. CDR1 SGHTA and CDR2 FQGTGA come from the germline V gene. V shed 5 bases, J shed 11 bases, and the junction held 7 bases outside the gene matches. The CDR3 runs to 15 residues. The CDR3 sequence: CASSTGTSGRNKQFF. The CDR3 DNA reads as TGTGCCAGCAGCACAGGGACTAGCGGGAGGAACAAGCAGTTCTTC.